These 18 T cell receptor beta chains share one sample of origin, sequenced in a study of blood T cell repertoires in COVID-19. Profiled with immunoSEQ multiplex PCR; TCRdb holds only in-frame clones, not every one. The sample lists 95,000 to 100,000 clones, approximately 86% occurring once. The sequenced material came from peripheral blood. The receptors stem from a man older than 75 with acute or convalescent COVID-19.

The rearrangement joins TRBV5-1 to TRBJ2-3; 9 nucleotides line up with TRBD2. The CDR3 sequence is 16 residues long. The germline gives CDR1 SGHRS, CDR2 YFSETQ. The ends lost 3 bases at V and 3 bases at J; junction bases unmatched: 8. DNA of the CDR3: TGCGCCAGCAGCTACTTAGCGGGAGCGGGGACAGATACGCAGTATTTT. Its protein product is CASSYLAGAGTDTQYF. Full variable domain (rest looked up from reference TRBV5-1 and TRBJ2-3): KAGVTQTPRYLIKTRGQQVTLSCSPISGHRSVSWYQQTPGQGLQFLFEYFSETQRNKGNFPGRFSGRQFSNSRSEMNVSTLELGDSALYLCASSYLAGAGTDTQYFGPGTRLTVL.

CDR3 region: CASSLKEQRGNTIYF. The CDR3 coding sequence is TGTGCCAGCAGCTTGAAGGAACAGCGGGGAAACACCATATATTTT. The chain is built from TRBV5-6 and TRBJ1-3; no reliable D call. V gave up 1 base and J gave up 4 bases, with 12 bases separating them. CDR3 length equals 15 residues. Germline V CDR1 and CDR2: SGHDT, YYEEEE.

This rearrangement joins TRBV7-2 to TRBJ1-3; D is unresolved. There are 14 residues in the CDR3. CDR1 is SGHTA, CDR2 FQGNSA, per germline. With 5 bases removed from V and 3 bases from J, the gap between germline ends came to 11 bases. For the CDR3, the DNA is TGTGCCAGCAGCAAAGAGATATATGGAAACACCATATATTTT. Amino acids: CASSKEIYGNTIYF.

V and J are TRBV28 and TRBJ2-1, with 8 nucleotides matching TRBD2. CDR1 is MDHEN, CDR2 SYDVKM, per germline. V shed 7 bases, J shed 7 bases, and the junction held 9 bases outside the gene matches. CDR3 length: 14 amino acids. The CDR3 is CASITGGPGNEQFF. CDR3 sequence (DNA): TGTGCCAGCATTACGGGAGGGCCGGGAAATGAGCAGTTCTTC.

This clone was counted a few times. CDR3 sequence: CATSLRTSGKETQYF. The CDR3 DNA is TGTGCCACCAGCTTACGGACTAGCGGGAAAGAGACCCAGTACTTC. This chain joins TRBV15 and TRBJ2-5; 12 positions agree with TRBD2. The CDR3 is 15 residues long. Germline CDR1 reads LNHNV; CDR2 reads YYDKDF (reference sequence). The ends lost 5 bases at V and 3 bases at J; junction bases unmatched: 4.

The chain uses TRBV5-1 and TRBJ2-1; 8 bases align to TRBD1. The CDR3 contains 16 residues. The V gene end was trimmed by 4 bases and the J gene end by 0 bases; junction bases not matched to a gene: 6. The V gene's germline CDR1 is SGHRS and CDR2 YFSETQ. The CDR3 protein is CASSPTGDSSYNEQFF. Written as DNA, the CDR3 is TGCGCCAGCAGCCCGACAGGGGACAGCTCCTACAATGAGCAGTTCTTC.

The rearrangement joins TRBV28 to TRBJ2-5; 9 nucleotides match TRBD2. Germline trimming cut 3 bases from V and 5 bases from J; bases unmatched to any gene: 7. Germline-derived CDR1 and CDR2 are MDHEN and SYDVKM. The CDR3 loop spans 15 amino acids. The CDR3, as DNA: TGTGCCAGCAGTTTCGGGACTAGCTCGGAGGAGACCCAGTACTTC. The encoded protein is CASSFGTSSEETQYF.

The J gene is TRBJ2-7, the V gene TRBV6-1; perhaps TRBD1 as D (5 bases). Germline values: CDR1 MNHNS, CDR2 SASEGT. The CDR3 covers 14 residues. The V end lost 3 bases, the J end lost 1 base, and 10 bases lay between the germline ends. CDR3 nucleotides: TGTGCCAGCAGTGAGTCCAGGGTTTCCTACGAGCAGTACTTC. Translated: CASSESRVSYEQYF.

The chain joins TRBV12-3 or TRBV12-4 to TRBJ1-5; no clear D gene. The CDR3 totals 13 residues. V lost 0 bases and J 7 bases, leaving 7 bases between the germline ends. The CDR3 coding sequence is TGTGCCAGCAGTTTAGCGAGAAGACAGCCCCAGCATTTT. It is translated as CASSLARRQPQHF.

The CDR3 nucleotides are TGCGCCAGCAGCTTCTTGACTATTCCTAGCACAGATACGCAGTATTTT. Translating gives CASSFLTIPSTDTQYF. The chain employs TRBV5-1 and TRBJ2-3; maybe TRBD2 (5 bases). Germline CDR1 and CDR2: SGHRS and YFSETQ. V shed 2 bases and J shed 0 bases, with 13 bases lying between them. The CDR3 is 16 amino acids.

The V and J genes are TRBV30 and TRBJ1-1, with 8 bases lining up with TRBD1. Germline V gives CDR1 GTSNPN, CDR2 SVGIG (reference sequence). This CDR3 spans 11 amino acids. The J segment lost 10 bases and the V segment lost 6 bases, leaving 7 bases of the junction unmatched. CDR3 nucleotides: TGTGCCTGCCTATTTGGACAGGGAGCTTTCTTT. Residues: CACLFGQGAFF.

This rearrangement joins TRBV25-1 to TRBJ2-5, with D perhaps TRBD1 (7 bases). Germline V gene sequence: CDR1 MGHDK, CDR2 SYGVNS. CDR3 length: 15 residues. Trimming pared 1 base from V and 5 bases from J, leaving 14 bases between. The CDR3 DNA is TGTGCCAGCAGTGAATTGGGGCAGGGGGGCGAGACCCAGTACTTC. Its protein product is CASSELGQGGETQYF.

In its sample, this clone was seen a few times. The chain has TRBV29-1 and TRBJ2-2, with TRBD2 matching over 13 bases. The CDR3 is made up of 15 amino acids. Germline values: CDR1 SQVTM, CDR2 ANQGSEA. Trimming cost V 1 base and J 7 bases; bases outside gene matches: 3. In nucleotides, the CDR3 is TGCAGCGTTGAAGGGACTAGCGGGAGTGGCGGGGAGCTGTTTTTT. Its protein product is CSVEGTSGSGGELFF.

The chain couples TRBV4-3 to TRBJ2-2; tentative D call: TRBD2 (5 bases). CDR1 and CDR2 from the germline V gene are LGHNA and YSLEER. V lost 0 bases to trimming and J lost 6 bases, with 17 bases between them. CDR3 length: 17 residues. The CDR3 region has the DNA TGCGCCAGCAGCCAAGATGAAGCGGTTTCTAGATCCGGGGAGCTGTTTTTT. This encodes CASSQDEAVSRSGELFF.

This chain joins TRBV18 and TRBJ2-3; tentative D call: TRBD1 (6 bases). There are 14 residues in the CDR3. Trimming left V 2 bases short and J 14 bases short, with 20 bases between. CDR1 and CDR2 (germline): KGHSH, LQKENI. CDR3 sequence (DNA): TGTGCCAGCTCACCATTGGACAGTCCCACAGATAGGTATTTT. Translated: CASSPLDSPTDRYF.

This chain joins TRBV7-2 and TRBJ1-3; D remains unclear. Deletions cut 7 bases from V and 1 base from J, with 11 bases between. Germline values: CDR1 SGHTA, CDR2 FQGNSA. This CDR3 is 14 amino acids long. The CDR3: CASTSGVSGNTIYF. The CDR3 DNA is TGTGCCAGCACCTCCGGGGTTTCTGGAAACACCATATATTTT.

The chain recombines TRBV4-3 with TRBJ2-2; unclear D gene. The CDR3 sequence is 15 residues long. The germline CDR1 and CDR2 sequences are LGHNA and YSLEER. V lost 3 bases and J lost 0, with 8 bases in between. CDR3 residues: CASSHEFANTGELFF. The CDR3 DNA follows: TGCGCCAGCAGCCATGAGTTCGCGAACACCGGGGAGCTGTTTTTT.

V usage is TRBV4-3 and J usage is TRBJ2-4; tentative D call: TRBD2 (6 bases). Germline V gene data show CDR1 as LGHNA and CDR2 as YSLEER. This CDR3 is 13 amino acids long. With 0 bases removed from V and 12 bases from J, the gap between germline ends came to 12 bases. CDR3 bases: TGCGCCAGCAGCCAAGAGGGGCTAGCGAGTCAGTACTTC. Amino acids: CASSQEGLASQYF.